Shown below are 8 T cell receptor beta chains from a single sample sequenced in a study of T cells in Graves' hyperthyroidism and ophthalmopathy. TCR beta CDR3 region amplification was performed from RNA transcripts. In the first-round RT-PCR of the TCR CDR3, the HTBI primer set was used. One entry per CDR3 protein results from TCRdb running MiXCR on the multiplex PCR reads. Here the sample spans approximately 370,000 distinct CDR3 sequences, approximately 17% being singletons. The source material was blood. These receptors all come from a woman aged 25 to 39 with Graves' hyperthyroidism that later progressed to Graves' ophthalmopathy.

The chain employs TRBV20-1 and TRBJ2-5; perhaps D is TRBD1 or TRBD2 (5 bases each). V lost 1 base and J lost 5, with 20 bases in between. Germline CDR1 DFQATT, CDR2 SNEGSKA (reference sequence). The CDR3 runs 16 residues. CDR3 sequence (DNA): TGCAGTGCTAGAGGGGAAGGTCGGGCTGGGGGTGAGACCCAGTACTTC. Protein sequence: CSARGEGRAGGETQYF.

There are many counts of this clonotype. The chain uses TRBV20-1 and TRBJ1-2, with D perhaps TRBD1 (5 bases). The germline CDR1 and CDR2 sequences are DFQATT and SNEGSKA (reference sequence). This CDR3 comprises 13 residues. The V gene lost 4 bases and the J gene lost 3 bases, with 12 bases spanning the gap. The CDR3 loop is CSATRGGDYGYTF. The CDR3, as DNA: TGCAGTGCTACCCGAGGAGGGGACTATGGCTACACCTTC.

V gene TRBV9 combines with J gene TRBJ2-7; D remains unclear. From germline, CDR1 is SGDLS and CDR2 YYNGEE. The CDR3 length is 15 residues. V was pared by 0 bases and J by 2 bases, with 12 bases between. The CDR3 DNA follows: TGTGCCAGCAGCGTAGCGGCTTCCCTGACCTACGAGCAGTACTTC. It yields the protein CASSVAASLTYEQYF.

The table lists this clonotype with a few counts. This chain uses TRBV4-1 with TRBJ2-4, with 10 bases aligning to TRBD2. CDR1 and CDR2 (germline): MGHRA, YSYEKL. J gave up 3 bases and V 1 base, and 6 bases lay outside the gene matches. This CDR3 contains 17 residues. CDR3 coding DNA: TGCGCCAGCAGCCAAGCGTTTTTAGCGGGGGGCAAAAACATTCAGTACTTC. This gives the protein CASSQAFLAGGKNIQYF.

The V and J genes are TRBV11-2 and TRBJ2-7; D is perhaps TRBD2 (5 bases). Trimming took 1 base from V and 2 from J, leaving 9 bases between them. The CDR3 covers 14 residues. From germline, CDR1 is SGHAT and CDR2 FQNNGV. CDR3: CASSLVREPYEQYF. For the CDR3, the DNA is TGTGCCAGCAGCTTAGTTCGGGAACCCTACGAGCAGTACTTC. Filled out from reference TRBV11-2 and TRBJ2-7, the complete variable domain reads EAGVAQSPRYKIIEKRQSVAFWCNPISGHATLYWYQQILGQGPKLLIQFQNNGVVDDSQLPKDRFSAERLKGVDSTLKIQPAKLEDSAVYLCASSLVREPYEQYFGPGTRLTVT.

This clonotype was observed many times. The genes are TRBV20-1 and TRBJ1-5; unclear D gene. Germline assignment: CDR1 DFQATT and CDR2 SNEGSKA (reference sequence). This CDR3 is built from 13 residues. V lost 5 bases and J lost 2, with 10 bases in between. The chain's CDR3 is CSAGHKGNQPQHF. The CDR3, as DNA: TGCAGTGCTGGGCATAAGGGCAATCAGCCCCAGCATTTT.

In this sample, this clonotype turned up many times. V and J are TRBV10-3 and TRBJ2-5, with D unresolved. From germline, CDR1 is ENHRY and CDR2 SYGVKD. Trimming shortened V by 6 bases and J by 1 base, and 12 bases separated the two germline ends. The CDR3 loop spans 14 amino acids. This CDR3 reads CAIRDEGIQETQYF. CDR3 DNA: TGTGCCATCAGGGACGAAGGGATCCAAGAGACCCAGTACTTC.

This clonotype was seen ten or more times. DNA of the CDR3: TGTGCCAGCAGCAACGACAGAGCGGGCTACACCTTC. Translated, it gives CASSNDRAGYTF. V gene TRBV2 combines with J gene TRBJ1-2; maybe TRBD1 (5 bases). Trimming removed 6 bases at V and 8 bases at J, with 13 bases between. The length of the CDR3 is 12 residues. Germline assignment: CDR1 SNHLY and CDR2 FYNNEI.